This T cell receptor (beta chain) was found in a study of blood T cell repertoires in COVID-19. Study context: Sample material is recorded as cDNA or gDNA derived from T cells, B-cell-depleted T cells, or PBMCs.

This CDR3 is 18 amino acids long. Trimming stripped 3 bases from V and 2 bases from J, with 19 bases between. In germline, CDR1 is MDHEN, CDR2 SYDVKM. Per the original data handling: Amplification with reference gene primers provided the estimates of nucleated cell counts. Using immunoSEQ multiplex PCR, the repertoire was profiled, and TCRdb retains in-frame clones only, with some absent. For V, J and clone size, that table is used; D and trimming come from the DNA. The sample lists some 100,000 clones, almost 80% occurring once. What was sequenced was peripheral blood. This chain links TRBV28 with TRBJ1-4; unclear D gene. This clonotype was obtained from a man aged 65-85 years with active or convalescent COVID-19. The CDR3 reads CASSFLFLASATNEKLFF. The CDR3 DNA reads TGTGCCAGCAGTTTTTTATTTCTTGCGTCAGCGACTAATGAAAAACTGTTTTTT. Using reference TRBV28 and TRBJ1-4 for the parts outside the CDR3, the full variable domain is DVKVTQSSRYLVKRTGEKVFLECVQDMDHENMFWYRQDPGLGLRLIYFSYDVKMKEKGDIPEGYSVSREKKERFSLILESASTNQTSMYLCASSFLFLASATNEKLFFGSGTQLSVL.